This entry lists 32 T cell receptor beta chains sequenced from one sample in a study of PD-1 blockade in classical Hodgkin lymphoma. Brentuximab vedotin exposure varied, and every patient relapsed after autologous stem cell transplantation. Sequencing was performed with immunoSEQ multiplex PCR; in TCRdb, only in-frame clones are kept and a portion is missing. The sample lists under 100,000 clones, 80% to 95% occurring once. The sequencing here drew on peripheral blood mononuclear cells (PBMCs), taken before the second cycle of nivolumab. Source of these receptors: a human donor with classical Hodgkin lymphoma.

This clone was seen just once. V and J are TRBV2 and TRBJ2-1; 7 bases line up with TRBD1. This CDR3 spans 14 amino acids. After removal of 0 bases from V and 6 bases from J, the junction contained 2 bases not matched to a gene. The germline V gene encodes CDR1 SNHLY and CDR2 FYNNEI. Written as DNA, the CDR3 is TGTGCCAGCAGTGAAGCTGACAGGGTCAATGAGCAGTTCTTC. This encodes CASSEADRVNEQFF. Full variable domain (missing parts from reference TRBV2 and TRBJ2-1): EPEVTQTPSHQVTQMGQEVILRCVPISNHLYFYWYRQILGQKVEFLVSFYNNEISEKSEIFDDQFSVERPDGSNFTLKIRSTKLEDSAMYFCASSEADRVNEQFFGPGTRLTVL.

The gene calls are TRBV9 and TRBJ2-1, with TRBD1 as a possible D gene (5 bases). The V gene's germline CDR1 is SGDLS and CDR2 YYNGEE. The CDR3 is 17 amino acids. V was clipped by 0 bases and J by 3 bases, with 16 bases between them. CDR3 amino acids: CASSVASTALFYNEQFF. CDR3 nucleotide sequence: TGTGCCAGCAGCGTAGCTTCGACAGCCCTGTTCTACAATGAGCAGTTCTTC.

The rearrangement links TRBV29-1 to TRBJ1-1; 7 bases are a match to TRBD1. The trim removed 8 bases at V and 1 base at J, leaving 7 bases unmatched. The germline V gene has CDR1 SQVTM and CDR2 ANQGSEA. CDR3 length equals 13 residues. The CDR3 here is CSIRTGRNTEAFF. CDR3 nucleotide sequence: TGCAGCATACGGACAGGAAGGAACACTGAAGCTTTCTTT.

This clone was seen just once. This rearrangement joins TRBV5-1 to TRBJ2-7, with TRBD1 as a possible D gene (6 bases). From germline, CDR1 is SGHRS and CDR2 YFSETQ. The CDR3 has 16 residues. V dropped 5 bases and J dropped 2 bases, with 20 bases sitting between them. This CDR3 is CASSQQPGVLTYEQYF. The CDR3 DNA reads TGCGCCAGCAGTCAACAACCAGGGGTACTTACCTACGAGCAGTACTTC.

The chain uses TRBV9 and TRBJ2-3; either TRBD1 or TRBD2 may fit D (5 bases each). This CDR3 comprises 15 residues. Trimming cost V 5 bases and J 3 bases, with 16 bases left between them. CDR1 and CDR2 from the germline V gene are SGDLS and YYNGEE. The CDR3 DNA follows: TGTGCCAGCAGTCTGGGACCGTCTCAAACAGATACGCAGTATTTT. This codes for CASSLGPSQTDTQYF.

This sequence joins TRBV4-1 and TRBJ1-1; D is ambiguous. CDR3 length: 15 amino acids. Germline-derived CDR1 and CDR2 are MGHRA and YSYEKL. V dropped 1 base and J dropped 4 bases, with 13 bases sitting between them. The DNA for the CDR3 is TGCGCCAGCAGCCAAGTGGTTGGCGGGGTCACTGAAGCTTTCTTT. It yields the protein CASSQVVGGVTEAFF.

The chain couples TRBV6-1 to TRBJ1-2; D is perhaps TRBD1 (6 bases). This CDR3 is 14 amino acids long. Between the trimmed V and J ends, which lost 6 bases and 4 bases, there was a span of 15 bases. Germline V gives CDR1 MNHNS, CDR2 SASEGT. This chain's CDR3 is CASRHRVASYGYTF. CDR3 coding DNA: TGTGCCAGCAGGCACAGGGTCGCTAGCTATGGCTACACCTTC.

This sequence joins TRBV27 and TRBJ2-7; 10 bases are shared with TRBD2. Germline loops: CDR1 MNHEY, CDR2 SMNVEV (reference sequence). CDR3 length: 14 amino acids. Trimming removed 4 bases from V and 4 bases from J; junction bases left unmatched: 4. CDR3 in amino acids: CASSSPGLAYEQYF. The CDR3 DNA sequence: TGTGCCAGCAGTTCACCGGGACTAGCGTACGAGCAGTACTTC.

J is TRBJ1-3 and V is TRBV25-1, with D uncertain. V lost 2 bases, J lost 0 bases, and 14 bases lay in between. Germline CDR1 MGHDK, CDR2 SYGVNS. The CDR3 consists of 17 residues. The CDR3 loop reads CASSEAAVRNSGNTIYF. CDR3 DNA sequence: TGTGCCAGCAGTGAAGCAGCGGTAAGAAACTCTGGAAACACCATATATTTT.

This rearrangement joins TRBV25-1 to TRBJ2-5, with unresolved D. The V gene's germline CDR1 is MGHDK and CDR2 SYGVNS. This CDR3 region has 11 residues. Trimming removed 2 bases from V and 4 bases from J, with 2 bases in between. Here the CDR3 reads CASSEGETQYF. Written as DNA, the CDR3 is TGTGCCAGCAGTGAAGGAGAGACCCAGTACTTC.

This clone showed up just once. This chain links TRBV7-2 with TRBJ2-7; 13 positions match TRBD2. CDR1 and CDR2 from the germline V gene are SGHTA and FQGNSA. The CDR3 contains 21 residues. Trimming removed 0 bases from V and 2 bases from J; junction bases left unmatched: 16. The CDR3: CASSLAGLAGARRARAYEQYF. Here the CDR3 DNA reads TGTGCCAGCAGCTTAGCCGGACTAGCGGGAGCAAGGAGGGCCCGGGCCTACGAGCAGTACTTC.

This clone was recorded once. The junction and the germline gene differ at one end; a read error may be behind it. The chain joins TRBV5-1 to TRBJ2-7, with TRBD2 identical over 9 bases. The CDR3 has 13 residues. Germline V gives CDR1 SGHRS, CDR2 YFSETQ. The CDR3 protein is CASSLIGAGGPVF. CDR3 in DNA: TGCGCCAGCAGCTTGATCGGGGCGGGAGGGCCGGTCTTC.

This clone was seen once. The V gene is TRBV13, the J gene TRBJ2-1; D gene uncertain. V was trimmed by 5 bases and J by 3 bases, leaving 11 bases between them. CDR1 and CDR2 from the germline V gene are PRHDT and FYEKMQ (reference sequence). This CDR3 spans 14 amino acids. CDR3 region: CASSLRLDYNEQFF. The CDR3 DNA is TGTGCCAGCAGCCTTCGGCTAGACTACAATGAGCAGTTCTTC. Together with reference TRBV13 and TRBJ2-1, the CDR3 gives the full variable domain: AAGVIQSPRHLIKEKRETATLKCYPIPRHDTVYWYQQGPGQDPQFLISFYEKMQSDKGSIPDRFSAQQFSDYHSELNMSSLELGDSALYFCASSLRLDYNEQFFGPGTRLTVL.

The V call is TRBV15, the J call TRBJ2-4, with D possibly TRBD1 on 5 matching bases. The germline V and J ends were trimmed by 0 bases and 6 bases, with 21 bases remaining between them. The CDR3 extends over 18 amino acids. Germline V gene data show CDR1 as LNHNV and CDR2 as YYDKDF (reference sequence). CDR3 in DNA: TGTGCCACCAGCAGAGACCTGCCCAAAGGGGATGGGGTAAACATTCAGTACTTC. This translates into CATSRDLPKGDGVNIQYF.

This chain links TRBV6-5 with TRBJ2-1; weak D call: TRBD1 (6 bases). The CDR3 loop spans 15 amino acids. V was cut by 2 bases and J by 3 bases, with 11 bases left in between. From germline, CDR1 is MNHEY and CDR2 SVGAGI. CDR3 nucleotides: TGTGCCAGCAGTTACCCCAGGGGTGGCTACAATGAGCAGTTCTTC. Its translation: CASSYPRGGYNEQFF.

The J gene is TRBJ2-2, the V gene TRBV27; 11 bases are a match to TRBD2. Germline loops: CDR1 MNHEY, CDR2 SMNVEV (reference sequence). J was trimmed by 5 bases and V by 6 bases; bases with no gene match: 14. CDR3 size: 18 residues. CDR3 bases: TGTGCCAGCAGGGGACAGTCGGGACTAGCGGAGCTAACCGGGGAGCTGTTTTTT. Translated: CASRGQSGLAELTGELFF.

The J gene is TRBJ1-1, the V gene TRBV28; D unresolved. Germline assignment: CDR1 MDHEN and CDR2 SYDVKM. The CDR3 is 11 amino acids. V was pared by 4 bases and J by 5 bases, with 5 bases between. The CDR3 loop reads CASSYGTEAFF. The CDR3 DNA reads as TGTGCCAGCAGTTATGGGACTGAAGCTTTCTTT.

The chain couples TRBV28 to TRBJ2-5; TRBD1 matches 8 bases. V dropped 5 bases and J dropped 4; count of bases not matched to a gene: 12. Germline values: CDR1 MDHEN, CDR2 SYDVKM. The CDR3 is made up of 16 amino acids. The CDR3 protein is CASSVRDRSVRETQYF. The DNA for the CDR3 is TGTGCCAGCAGTGTCCGGGACAGGAGCGTTCGAGAGACCCAGTACTTC.

V is TRBV6-5 and J is TRBJ2-7; 13 bases are a match to TRBD2. Losses at the gene ends were 6 bases for V and 2 bases for J; bases not matched to a gene: 4. CDR3 length: 15 residues. CDR1 and CDR2 (germline): MNHEY, SVGAGI. For the CDR3, the DNA is TGTGCCAGCAGCGCGGGACTAGCGGGAACCTACGAGCAGTACTTC. Its protein product is CASSAGLAGTYEQYF.

The rearrangement joins TRBV30 to TRBJ2-3; possible D gene TRBD1, 6 bases. The germline V and J ends were trimmed by 4 bases and 6 bases, with 11 bases remaining between them. This CDR3 is 12 amino acids long. Per the germline V gene, CDR1 is GTSNPN and CDR2 is SVGIG (reference sequence). The DNA of the CDR3 is TGTGCCTGGACCCCTCAGGGGGATACGCAGTATTTT. Translated: CAWTPQGDTQYF.

The V call is TRBV5-1, the J call TRBJ2-7; 10 positions agree with TRBD1. CDR1 and CDR2 from the germline V gene are SGHRS and YFSETQ. The ends lost 4 bases at V and 3 bases at J; junction bases unmatched: 7. The CDR3 consists of 15 residues. The chain's CDR3 is CASSLGQGIGYEQYF. The CDR3 region has the DNA TGCGCCAGCAGCCTGGGACAGGGGATCGGCTACGAGCAGTACTTC. The full variable domain, its missing parts supplied by reference TRBV5-1 and TRBJ2-7, is KAGVTQTPRYLIKTRGQQVTLSCSPISGHRSVSWYQQTPGQGLQFLFEYFSETQRNKGNFPGRFSGRQFSNSRSEMNVSTLELGDSALYLCASSLGQGIGYEQYFGPGTRLTVT.

The V call is TRBV11-2, the J call TRBJ2-5; tentatively, D is TRBD1 (5 bases). The germline V and J ends were trimmed by 3 bases and 9 bases, with 11 bases remaining between them. Germline V lookup: CDR1 SGHAT, CDR2 FQNNGV. The CDR3 contains 12 residues. DNA of the CDR3: TGTGCCAGCAGCTTGCCGGTAGGGGCCCAGTACTTC. Protein: CASSLPVGAQYF.

The chain is built from TRBV19 and TRBJ1-4, with 10 bases identical to TRBD1. CDR1 and CDR2 (germline): LNHDA, SQIVND (reference sequence). The CDR3 spans 18 residues. V was pared by 6 bases and J by 3 bases, with 13 bases of the junction left unmatched. This chain's CDR3 is CASRPIPGQGYANEKLFF. Written as DNA, the CDR3 is TGTGCCAGTAGACCGATACCGGGACAGGGGTACGCTAATGAAAAACTGTTTTTT.

The rearrangement links TRBV6-1 to TRBJ2-6; D possibly corresponds to TRBD2 (7 bases). This CDR3 region has 18 residues. From germline, CDR1 is MNHNS and CDR2 SASEGT. The V gene lost 2 bases and the J gene lost 0 bases, with 14 bases spanning the gap. CDR3 DNA sequence: TGTGCCAGCAGTGAAAGGTGGGAGGGACACTCTGGGGCCAACGTCCTGACTTTC. This codes for CASSERWEGHSGANVLTF.

This chain uses TRBV29-1 with TRBJ2-3, with 7 bases fitting TRBD2. Trimming took 3 bases from V and 3 from J; bases not matched to a gene: 6. The CDR3 runs 14 residues. Germline V lookup: CDR1 SQVTM, CDR2 ANQGSEA. The CDR3 DNA follows: TGCAGCGTTGAGGGGAGGGCAGGGACAGATACGCAGTATTTT. Translated: CSVEGRAGTDTQYF.

The CDR3, as DNA: TGTGCCAGTAACTTGATTACGGGAACCAACGTCCTGACTTTC. Residues: CASNLITGTNVLTF. This sequence joins TRBV19 and TRBJ2-6, with a tentative D call TRBD2 (5 bases). The CDR3 has 14 amino acids. CDR1 LNHDA and CDR2 SQIVND come from the germline V gene (reference sequence). Trimming shortened V by 7 bases and J by 8 bases, and 15 bases separated the two germline ends.

The chain uses TRBV28 and TRBJ1-5; 7 positions match TRBD1. CDR1 is MDHEN, CDR2 SYDVKM, per germline. With 6 bases clipped from V and 2 bases from J, the junction kept 4 bases outside the gene matches. The CDR3 is 14 residues long. The chain's CDR3 is CASRHRGGNQPQHF. The CDR3, as DNA: TGTGCCAGCAGGCACAGGGGAGGCAATCAGCCCCAGCATTTT.

The chain combines TRBV10-2 with TRBJ2-1; TRBD2 matches at 8 bases. The V gene end was trimmed by 6 bases and the J gene end by 5 bases; junction bases not matched to a gene: 6. There are 14 residues in the CDR3. Germline CDR1 reads WSHSY; CDR2 reads SAAADI. CDR3 loop: CASSPTSAHNEQFF. The CDR3 DNA sequence: TGCGCCAGCAGCCCGACTAGCGCCCACAATGAGCAGTTCTTC.

The chain combines TRBV5-1 with TRBJ2-5; 11 bases fit TRBD1. The V and J ends lost 4 bases and 7 bases, in that order; junction bases with no gene match: 6. CDR1 is SGHRS and CDR2 is YFSETQ in the germline V gene. The CDR3 is 14 amino acids. In DNA form, the CDR3 reads TGCGCCAGCAGCCCTGGGACAGGGGGATGGACCCAGTACTTC. It encodes CASSPGTGGWTQYF.

The rearrangement links TRBV6-5 to TRBJ2-7; 11 bases align to TRBD2. CDR1 MNHEY and CDR2 SVGAGI come from the germline V gene. The CDR3 spans 16 residues. Losses at the gene ends were 3 bases for V and 7 bases for J; bases not matched to a gene: 11. The CDR3 spells CASSYPTTSGKVEQYF. CDR3 sequence (DNA): TGTGCCAGCAGTTATCCAACGACTAGCGGGAAGGTAGAGCAGTACTTC.

This clone appeared a single time. The rearrangement joins TRBV6-1 to TRBJ1-2; D gene unclear. The CDR3 loop spans 15 amino acids. V lost 0 bases and J lost 4, with 12 bases in between. The germline CDR1 and CDR2 sequences are MNHNS and SASEGT. The CDR3 loop reads CASSEALQAPYGYTF. Here the CDR3 DNA reads TGTGCCAGCAGTGAAGCGCTGCAGGCCCCCTATGGCTACACCTTC.

The gene calls are TRBV5-1 and TRBJ1-2, with TRBD1 as a possible D gene (5 bases). The CDR3 sequence is 15 residues long. Germline V lookup: CDR1 SGHRS, CDR2 YFSETQ. The V end was cut by 4 bases, the J end by 0 bases, with 13 bases between. The CDR3 is CASSLGAAANYGYTF. The CDR3 bases are TGCGCCAGCAGCCTCGGGGCAGCTGCTAACTATGGCTACACCTTC.